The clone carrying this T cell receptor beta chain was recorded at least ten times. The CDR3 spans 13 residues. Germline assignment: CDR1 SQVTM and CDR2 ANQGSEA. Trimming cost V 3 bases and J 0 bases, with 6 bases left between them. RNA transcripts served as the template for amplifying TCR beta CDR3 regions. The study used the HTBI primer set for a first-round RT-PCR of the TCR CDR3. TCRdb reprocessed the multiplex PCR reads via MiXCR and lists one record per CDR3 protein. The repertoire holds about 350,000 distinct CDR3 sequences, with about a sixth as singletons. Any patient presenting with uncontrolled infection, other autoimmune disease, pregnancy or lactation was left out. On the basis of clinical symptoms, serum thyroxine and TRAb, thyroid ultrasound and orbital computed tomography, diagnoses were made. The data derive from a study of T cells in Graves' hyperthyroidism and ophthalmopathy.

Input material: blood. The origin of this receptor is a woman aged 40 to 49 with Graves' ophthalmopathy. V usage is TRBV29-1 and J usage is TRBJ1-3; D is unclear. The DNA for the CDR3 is TGCAGCGTTGAGTCAGACTCTGGAAACACCATATATTTT. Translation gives CSVESDSGNTIYF.